A single T cell receptor (beta chain) is shown here with its context. Its antigen remains unidentified. No per-base quality is available; no much larger clone lies one base away. To demonstrate the VDJtools post-analysis software, TCR beta repertoires were profiled from the peripheral blood of roughly 14 young patients with multiple sclerosis. The patients with multiple sclerosis were children and adolescents between roughly 6 and 16 years of age. Relative to germline, V is 0 bases shorter and J is 2 bases shorter, with 5 bases between their ends. The CDR3 runs 13 residues from the cysteine to the phenylalanine. The retained sequence is limited to the CDR3, 39 bases, with the frame set at the first base. The CDR1 and CDR2 encoded by the germline V gene are SGDLS and YYNGEE. The sample comes from a study of post-analysis software for immune sequencing data (dated by TCRdb to between 2015 and 2017). Regarding the research as a whole: The recorded disease courses included relapsing-remitting, secondary progressive and progressive-relapsing multiple sclerosis, and some patients had no subtype annotation. The patient repertoires were compared against about 10 previously published healthy control repertoires obtained from donors aged roughly 6 to 28 years. A subset of samples was prepared in parallel using single-end sample barcoding, then pooled and co-amplified after Illumina adapter ligation.

Library prep was done by PCR. Sequencing used an Illumina HiSeq 2500. To reduce PCR and sequencing biases, unique molecular identifiers were built into the TCR beta cDNA libraries. Approximately 500,000 cDNA molecules were obtained per 1 to 10 million input T cells, so each molecule approximated one T cell. The same protocol used for the earlier healthy control dataset was applied to prepare and sequence the patient libraries. Within a given batch, samples were prepared together, multiplexed and sequenced on the same HiSeq lane. The paper's processing steps were these. Raw barcoded reads were processed with MIGEC, and single-read molecular identifier groups were discarded before consensus assembly and CDR3 extraction. Clonotype tables were post-analysed with VDJtools, normalizing diversity by down-sampling all datasets to the smallest sample size. In repertoire overlap clustering, CDR3 amino acid sequences, but not nucleotide sequences, were matched to correct batch-related cross-sample contamination. TCRdb reprocessing: public reads trimmed at Q25 with fastp, clones called with MiXCR, in-frame beta chains kept. Every distinct CDR3 protein forms one entry, paired with its most common genes and DNA. The V and J calls and clone size come from TCRdb's table, not from the authors' own analysis. This sample gives hundreds of thousands of distinct CDR3 sequences in total; roughly 36% of them show up just once. 13% of the sample belongs to the ten largest clones.

Results the study describes overall, beyond this receptor: When samples were clustered directly using the F measure, samples prepared in the same batch co-clustered strongly, which prompted a batch-effect correction. Normalized Chao1 diversity was significantly lower in multiple sclerosis patients than controls, suggesting substantial peripheral T-cell clonal expansion. Patients showed significantly higher frequencies than controls for roughly 5 TRBV segments, among them TRBV5-6, TRBV5-1 and TRBV20-1. The control group was slightly older than the multiple sclerosis patient group.

This receptor was obtained from a girl aged 5-17 years with multiple sclerosis. The chain links TRBV9 with TRBJ2-5, with no confidently assigned D gene. Sequencing used blood. The CDR3: CASSVAPQETQYF. The DNA is as follows: TGTGCCAGCAGCGTAGCTCCGCAAGAGACCCAGTACTTC.